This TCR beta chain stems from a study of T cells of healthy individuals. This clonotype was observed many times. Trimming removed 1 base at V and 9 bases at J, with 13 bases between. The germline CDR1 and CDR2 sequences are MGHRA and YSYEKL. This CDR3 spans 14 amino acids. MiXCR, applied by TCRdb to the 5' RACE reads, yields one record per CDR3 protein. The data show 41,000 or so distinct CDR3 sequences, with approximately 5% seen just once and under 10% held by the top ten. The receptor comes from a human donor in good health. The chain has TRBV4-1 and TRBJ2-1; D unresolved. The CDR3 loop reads CASSQAIPPGEQFF. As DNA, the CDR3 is TGCGCCAGCAGCCAAGCAATACCGCCGGGTGAGCAGTTCTTC.